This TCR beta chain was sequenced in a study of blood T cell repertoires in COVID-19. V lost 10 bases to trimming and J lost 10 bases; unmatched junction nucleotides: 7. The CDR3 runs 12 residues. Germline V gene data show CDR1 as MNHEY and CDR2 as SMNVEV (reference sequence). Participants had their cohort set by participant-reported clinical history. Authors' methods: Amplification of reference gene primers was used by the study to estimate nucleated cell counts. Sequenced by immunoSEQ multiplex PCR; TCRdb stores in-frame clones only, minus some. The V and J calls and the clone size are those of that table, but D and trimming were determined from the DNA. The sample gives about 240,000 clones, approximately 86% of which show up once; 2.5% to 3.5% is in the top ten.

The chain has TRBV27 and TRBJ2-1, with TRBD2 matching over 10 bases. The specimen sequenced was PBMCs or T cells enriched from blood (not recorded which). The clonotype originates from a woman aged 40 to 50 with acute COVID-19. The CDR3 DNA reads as TGTGCCACCCAGCGGGGGGGAGGCGAGCAGTTCTTC. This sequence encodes CATQRGGGEQFF.